This TCR beta chain was obtained from a study of OX40 agonist ivuxolimab in advanced cancers. Overall study: Averaging roughly 60 years in age, with a range of roughly 20 to 79, the cohort was 80% to 90% male.

The CDR3 is 16 residues long. CDR1 and CDR2 from the germline V gene are LNHDA and SQIVND (reference sequence). V lost 6 bases to trimming and J lost 1 base, with 18 bases between them. TCRdb's copy holds only in-frame clones and misses some; the assay was immunoSEQ multiplex PCR. The profile shows about 50,000 clones, over 75% of them singletons. Worth noting for this clone: The target antigen is unknown.

General observations from the study: Average numbers of expanded clones were greater in CD8+ T cells than in CD4+. Within 6 weeks, CD4+ and CD8+ blood T cells expanded clonally at 0.1 to 3.0 mg/kg.

The chain uses TRBV19 and TRBJ1-1; weak D call: TRBD1 (6 bases). Sequenced material: CD4+ or CD8+ T cells sorted from blood, taken in a trial of the OX40 agonist ivuxolimab. This TCR derives from an adult with an advanced solid tumor such as melanoma, head and neck, liver or kidney cancer. CDR3 sequence (DNA): TGTGCCAGTAGGTTAGGGGGACGAATTGCGAACACTGAAGCTTTCTTT. Its protein product is CASRLGGRIANTEAFF.